This T cell receptor (beta chain) emerged from a study of tumor-infiltrating lymphocytes in oesophageal squamous cell carcinoma. A total of 18 residues make up the CDR3, ends included. Turning to this clonotype: The conserved phenylalanine or tryptophan normally closing the CDR3 is absent here, so this likely arose from a read error. It is unclear where the CDR3 begins or ends on the DNA, so no DNA is shown, and the CDR3 is as TCRdb lists it.

TCRdb passed the PCR reads through MiXCR, listing each CDR3 protein once. Of around 13,000 distinct CDR3 sequences detected, about 54% appear once; the ten largest clones hold about a third. Sequenced sample: esophageal tumor tissue. V gene TRBV12-3 or TRBV12-4 combines with J gene TRBJ2-1; TRBD1, the table's D call, lacks a check against the DNA. This clonotype was obtained from a male donor with esophageal squamous cell carcinoma. The CDR3 is CASSLVNVGTIYEQYFGN.